This passage covers 2 T cell receptor beta chains from one sample sequenced in a study of T-cell reconstitution after alpha-beta-depleted transplantation in children (dated by TCRdb to 2016 to 2018). The sample's treatment or condition, from its label and the paper: allogeneic hematopoietic cell transplantation with graft depleted of TCRalphabeta T cells and CD19 B cells. The library was generated by PCR. The sample was run on an Illumina HiSeq 2500. Molecular barcoding was employed in the preparation of TCR libraries, with unique molecular identifiers being used to normalize TCRbeta repertoire quantification. TCRdb applied fastp at Q25 and MiXCR to the public reads, then kept only in-frame beta chains. Here each entry gathers all rows of one CDR3 protein and keeps the most common genes and DNA. The sample data list some 550,000 distinct CDR3 sequences, and under 25% of these were observed just once. About 14% of the sample comes from the top ten.

Here the sequenced sample was PBMCs, mostly from graft donor cells, taken 360 days after TCRalphabeta/CD19-depleted stem cell transplant. These receptors all stem from a boy less than two years old who had a stem cell transplant for acute myeloid leukemia, so the T cells may come from the graft donor.

The rearrangement links TRBV20-1 to TRBJ2-5; a weak D match, TRBD1 (6 bases). Trimming removed 6 bases at V and 0 bases at J, with 20 bases between. Per the germline V gene, CDR1 is DFQATT and CDR2 is SNEGSKA (reference sequence). This CDR3 has 16 amino acids. CDR3 in DNA: TGCAGTGCCCAGGGGTTAGAGTGGGCCTACCAAGAGACCCAGTACTTC. It yields the protein CSAQGLEWAYQETQYF.

This clonotype was detected a few times. The chain recombines TRBV5-1 with TRBJ2-3; maybe TRBD1 (5 bases). Germline V gives CDR1 SGHRS, CDR2 YFSETQ. The V gene lost 1 base and the J gene lost 4 bases, with 13 bases spanning the gap. The CDR3 spans 15 residues. CDR3 in DNA: TGCGCCAGCAGCTTGTTTTCAGGGCCGGCAGATACGCAGTATTTT. Encoded protein: CASSLFSGPADTQYF. Based on the CDR3 plus reference TRBV5-1 and TRBJ2-3, the full variable domain is KAGVTQTPRYLIKTRGQQVTLSCSPISGHRSVSWYQQTPGQGLQFLFEYFSETQRNKGNFPGRFSGRQFSNSRSEMNVSTLELGDSALYLCASSLFSGPADTQYFGPGTRLTVL.